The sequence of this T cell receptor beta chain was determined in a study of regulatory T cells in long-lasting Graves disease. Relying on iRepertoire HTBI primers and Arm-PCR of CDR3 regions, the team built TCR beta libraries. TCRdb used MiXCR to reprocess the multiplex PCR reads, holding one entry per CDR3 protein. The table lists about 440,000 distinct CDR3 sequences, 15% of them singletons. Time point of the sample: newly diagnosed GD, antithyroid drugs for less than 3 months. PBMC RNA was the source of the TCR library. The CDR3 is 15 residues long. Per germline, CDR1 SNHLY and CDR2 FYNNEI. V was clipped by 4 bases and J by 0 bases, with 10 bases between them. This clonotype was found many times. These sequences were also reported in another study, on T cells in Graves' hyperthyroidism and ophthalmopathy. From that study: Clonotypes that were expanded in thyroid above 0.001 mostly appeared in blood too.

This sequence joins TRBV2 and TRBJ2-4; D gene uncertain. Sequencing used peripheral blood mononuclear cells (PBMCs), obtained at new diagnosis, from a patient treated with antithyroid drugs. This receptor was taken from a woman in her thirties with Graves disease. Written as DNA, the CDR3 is TGTGCCAGCAGTGTCGAAAACCTAGCCAAAAACATTCAGTACTTC. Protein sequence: CASSVENLAKNIQYF.